The 9 T cell receptor beta chains below were found in one sample sequenced in a study of blood T cell repertoires in COVID-19. Measured with immunoSEQ multiplex PCR; TCRdb has only the in-frame clones, and not every one. The sample contains 250,000 to 400,000 clones, roughly nine tenths of which appear only once. Source material: PBMCs or T cells enriched from blood (not recorded which). The source of these receptors is a man aged 60 to 75 who had recovered from COVID-19.

The V and J genes are TRBV4-2 and TRBJ1-4, with a weak D call TRBD1 (5 bases). The CDR3 spans 15 residues. CDR1 and CDR2 from the germline V gene are LGHNA and YNFKEQ. Trimming shortened V by 0 bases and J by 3 bases, and 8 bases separated the two germline ends. This chain's CDR3 is CASSQEAGSNEKLFF. DNA of the CDR3: TGTGCCAGCAGCCAAGAGGCAGGGTCTAATGAAAAACTGTTTTTT.

This chain connects TRBV7-9 to TRBJ2-5; D not certain. This CDR3 is built from 14 residues. Germline values: CDR1 SEHNR, CDR2 FQNEAQ (reference sequence). The V and J ends lost 5 bases and 1 base respectively, with 11 bases between them. The CDR3 is CASSRRNSQETQYF. In DNA form, the CDR3 reads TGTGCCAGCAGCCGCCGGAACAGCCAAGAGACCCAGTACTTC. Full variable domain (remainder filled in from reference TRBV7-9 and TRBJ2-5): DTGVSQNPRHKITKRGQNVTFRCDPISEHNRLYWYRQTLGQGPEFLTYFQNEAQLEKSRLLSDRFSAERPKGSFSTLEIQRTEQGDSAMYLCASSRRNSQETQYFGPGTRLLVL.

As DNA, the CDR3 is TGTGCCACCAGGGGGAGGGAAGAGACCCAGTACTTC. Its translation: CATRGREETQYF. The chain has TRBV24-1 and TRBJ2-5; 7 bases line up with TRBD2. The CDR3 spans 12 residues. J lost 3 bases, V lost 7 bases, and 1 base had no gene match. Looked up from germline, CDR1 is KGHDR and CDR2 is SFDVKD.

The chain uses TRBV5-4 and TRBJ2-6, with D uncertain. The ends were cut back, 4 bases at V and 3 bases at J, with 11 bases in the middle. Germline CDR1 and CDR2: SGHNT and YYREEE (reference sequence). The CDR3 runs to 15 residues. CDR3 protein: CASSIRVSGANVLTF. In DNA, the CDR3 is TGTGCCAGCAGCATTAGAGTAAGTGGGGCCAACGTCCTGACTTTC.

The chain couples TRBV18 to TRBJ2-7, with D uncertain. CDR1 KGHSH and CDR2 LQKENI come from the germline V gene. This CDR3 contains 15 residues. Between the trimmed V and J ends, which lost 2 bases and 0 bases, there was a span of 11 bases. The CDR3 DNA follows: TGTGCCAGCTCACCATCTGTCAGACTCTCCTACGAGCAGTACTTC. Translating gives CASSPSVRLSYEQYF.

The chain combines TRBV7-9 with TRBJ1-1; tentative D call: TRBD1 (5 bases). CDR1 is SEHNR, CDR2 FQNEAQ, per germline (reference sequence). The CDR3 spans 14 residues. V lost 6 bases to trimming and J lost 6 bases, with 17 bases between them. The DNA for the CDR3 is TGTGCCAGCAGAGTGGACCGGACAACCCCTGAAGCTTTCTTT. It specifies CASRVDRTTPEAFF.

The rearrangement joins TRBV15 to TRBJ2-1; 8 bases align to TRBD1. Trimming removed 4 bases from V and 7 bases from J; junction bases left unmatched: 9. The CDR3 has 15 amino acids. Germline CDR1 reads LNHNV; CDR2 reads YYDKDF (reference sequence). The CDR3 DNA reads as TGTGCCACCAGCACAAGCCGGACAGGGTTAAATGAGCAGTTCTTC. This encodes CATSTSRTGLNEQFF.

This clone was seen just once. The genes are TRBV19 and TRBJ1-1; 7 nucleotides align to TRBD1. The CDR3 is made up of 13 amino acids. CDR1 LNHDA and CDR2 SQIVND come from the germline V gene (reference sequence). V was pared by 7 bases and J by 0 bases, with 2 bases of the junction left unmatched. As DNA, the CDR3 is TGTGCCAGTAAACAGGGGATGAACACTGAAGCTTTCTTT. It encodes CASKQGMNTEAFF.

The chain employs TRBV5-1 and TRBJ1-6, with TRBD1 matching over 9 bases. The CDR3 has 18 amino acids. V dropped 4 bases and J dropped 8; count of bases not matched to a gene: 16. CDR1 SGHRS and CDR2 YFSETQ come from the germline V gene. DNA for the CDR3: TGCGCCAGCAGCAAAGACAGGGGGACATGGAGCGAAGATTCACCCCTCCACTTT. Translating it yields CASSKDRGTWSEDSPLHF.